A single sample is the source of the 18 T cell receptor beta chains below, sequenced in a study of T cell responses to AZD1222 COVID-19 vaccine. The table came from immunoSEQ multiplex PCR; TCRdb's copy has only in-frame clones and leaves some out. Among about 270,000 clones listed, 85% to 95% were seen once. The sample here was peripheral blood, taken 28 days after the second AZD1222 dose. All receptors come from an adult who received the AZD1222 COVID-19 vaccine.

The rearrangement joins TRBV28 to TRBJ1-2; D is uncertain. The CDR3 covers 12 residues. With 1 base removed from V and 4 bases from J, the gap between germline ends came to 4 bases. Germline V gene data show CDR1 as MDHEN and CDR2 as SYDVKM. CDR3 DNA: TGTGCCAGCAGTTTATCACGCTATGGCTACACCTTC. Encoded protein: CASSLSRYGYTF.

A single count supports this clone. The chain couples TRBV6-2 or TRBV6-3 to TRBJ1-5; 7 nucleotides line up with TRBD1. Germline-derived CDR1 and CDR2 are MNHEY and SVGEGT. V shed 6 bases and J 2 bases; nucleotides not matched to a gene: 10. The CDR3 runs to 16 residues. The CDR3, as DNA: TGTGCCAGCAGCCAAGAGACAGGGATTCGCAATCAGCCCCAGCATTTT. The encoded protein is CASSQETGIRNQPQHF.

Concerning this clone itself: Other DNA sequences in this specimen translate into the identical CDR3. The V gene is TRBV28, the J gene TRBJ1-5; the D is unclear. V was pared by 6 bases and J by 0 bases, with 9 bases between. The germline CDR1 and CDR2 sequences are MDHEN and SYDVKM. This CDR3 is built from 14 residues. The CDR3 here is CASSSRYSNQPQHF. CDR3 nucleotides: TGTGCCAGCAGCTCCAGGTATAGCAATCAGCCCCAGCATTTT.

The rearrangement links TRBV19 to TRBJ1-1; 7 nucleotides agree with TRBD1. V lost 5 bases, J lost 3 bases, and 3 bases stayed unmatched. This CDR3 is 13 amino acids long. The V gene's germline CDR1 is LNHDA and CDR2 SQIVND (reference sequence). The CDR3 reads CASSDREDTEAFF. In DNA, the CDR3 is TGTGCCAGTAGTGACAGGGAGGACACTGAAGCTTTCTTT.

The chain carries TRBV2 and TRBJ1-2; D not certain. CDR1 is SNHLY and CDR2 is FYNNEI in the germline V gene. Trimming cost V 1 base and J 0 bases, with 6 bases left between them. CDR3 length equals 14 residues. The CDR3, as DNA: TGTGCCAGCAGTGAAGTAACTACTAACTATGGCTACACCTTC. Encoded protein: CASSEVTTNYGYTF.

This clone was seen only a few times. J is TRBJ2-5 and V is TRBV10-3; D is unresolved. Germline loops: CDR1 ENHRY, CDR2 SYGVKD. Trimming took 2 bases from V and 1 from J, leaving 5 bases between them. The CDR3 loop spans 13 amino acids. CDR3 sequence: CAISEPLQETQYF. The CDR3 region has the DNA TGTGCCATCAGTGAGCCGCTCCAAGAGACCCAGTACTTC.

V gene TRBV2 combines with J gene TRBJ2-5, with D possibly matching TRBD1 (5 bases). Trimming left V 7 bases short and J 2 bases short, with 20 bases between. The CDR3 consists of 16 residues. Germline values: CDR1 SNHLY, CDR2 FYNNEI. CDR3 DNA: TGTGCCAGCAAGGGGTTGCAGGGCATTTCTCAAGAGACCCAGTACTTC. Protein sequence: CASKGLQGISQETQYF.

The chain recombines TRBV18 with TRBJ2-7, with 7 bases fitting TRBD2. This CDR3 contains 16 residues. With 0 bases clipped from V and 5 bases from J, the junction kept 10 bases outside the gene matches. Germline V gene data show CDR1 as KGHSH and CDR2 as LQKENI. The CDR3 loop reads CASSPPNPGRFDEQYF. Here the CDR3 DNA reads TGTGCCAGCTCACCACCAAACCCCGGGAGGTTTGACGAGCAGTACTTC.

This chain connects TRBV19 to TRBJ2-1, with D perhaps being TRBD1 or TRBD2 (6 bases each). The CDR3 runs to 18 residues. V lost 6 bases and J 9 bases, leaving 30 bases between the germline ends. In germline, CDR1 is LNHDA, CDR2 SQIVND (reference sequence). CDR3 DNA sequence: TGTGCCAGTAGCCCCACCCAAACGGGGGCCGCCGGGTTTGGTGAGCAGTTCTTC. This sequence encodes CASSPTQTGAAGFGEQFF.

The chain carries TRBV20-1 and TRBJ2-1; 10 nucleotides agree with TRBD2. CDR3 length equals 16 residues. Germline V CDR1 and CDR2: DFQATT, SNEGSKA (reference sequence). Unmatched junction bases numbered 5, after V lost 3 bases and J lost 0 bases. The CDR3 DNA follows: TGCAGTGCTAGTAGGGCTAGCGGGAGCTCCTACAATGAGCAGTTCTTC. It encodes CSASRASGSSYNEQFF.

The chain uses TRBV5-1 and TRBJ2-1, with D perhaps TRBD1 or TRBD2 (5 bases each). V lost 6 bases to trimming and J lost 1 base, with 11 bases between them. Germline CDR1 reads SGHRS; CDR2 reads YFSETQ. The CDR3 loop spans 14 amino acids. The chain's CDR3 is CASNRDGSYNEQFF. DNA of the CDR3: TGCGCCAGCAACCGGGACGGATCCTACAATGAGCAGTTCTTC.

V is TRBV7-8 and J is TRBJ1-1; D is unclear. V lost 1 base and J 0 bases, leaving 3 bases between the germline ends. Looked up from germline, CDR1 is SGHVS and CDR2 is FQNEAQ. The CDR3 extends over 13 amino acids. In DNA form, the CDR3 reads TGTGCCAGCAGCTTAGACCTGAACACTGAAGCTTTCTTT. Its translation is CASSLDLNTEAFF.

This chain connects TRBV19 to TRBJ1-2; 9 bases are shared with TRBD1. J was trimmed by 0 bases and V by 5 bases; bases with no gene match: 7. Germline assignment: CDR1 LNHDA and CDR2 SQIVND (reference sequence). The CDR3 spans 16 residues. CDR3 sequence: CASSPSGQGTNYGYTF. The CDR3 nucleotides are TGTGCCAGTAGTCCTTCCGGACAGGGGACTAACTATGGCTACACCTTC.

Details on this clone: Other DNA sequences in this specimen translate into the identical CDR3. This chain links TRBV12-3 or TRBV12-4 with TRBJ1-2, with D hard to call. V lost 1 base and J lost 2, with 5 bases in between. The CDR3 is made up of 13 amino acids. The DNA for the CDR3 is TGTGCCAGCAGTTTAGGGCAGAACTATGGCTACACCTTC. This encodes CASSLGQNYGYTF.

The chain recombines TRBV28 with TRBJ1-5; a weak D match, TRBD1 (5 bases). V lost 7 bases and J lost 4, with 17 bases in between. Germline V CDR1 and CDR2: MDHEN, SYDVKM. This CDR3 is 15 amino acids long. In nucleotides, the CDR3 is TGTGCCAGCACCCCCGTTTTGGGGCCTAATCAGCCCCAGCATTTT. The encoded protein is CASTPVLGPNQPQHF.

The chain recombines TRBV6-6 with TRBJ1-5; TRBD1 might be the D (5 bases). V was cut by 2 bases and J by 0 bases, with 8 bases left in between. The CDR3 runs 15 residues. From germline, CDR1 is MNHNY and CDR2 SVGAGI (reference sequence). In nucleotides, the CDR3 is TGTGCCAGCAGTTACGACAGCTATAGCAATCAGCCCCAGCATTTT. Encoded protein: CASSYDSYSNQPQHF.

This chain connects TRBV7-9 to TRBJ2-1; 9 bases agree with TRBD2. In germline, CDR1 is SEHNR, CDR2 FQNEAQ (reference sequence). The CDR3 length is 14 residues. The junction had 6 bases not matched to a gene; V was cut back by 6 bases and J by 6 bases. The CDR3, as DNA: TGTGCCAGCAGGGGGGCGGGGGGGACCAATGAGCAGTTCTTC. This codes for CASRGAGGTNEQFF.

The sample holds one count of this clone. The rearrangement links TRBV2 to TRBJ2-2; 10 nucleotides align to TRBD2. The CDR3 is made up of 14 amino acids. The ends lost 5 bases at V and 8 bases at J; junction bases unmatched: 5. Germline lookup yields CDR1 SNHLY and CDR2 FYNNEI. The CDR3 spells CASSSGTSAGELFF. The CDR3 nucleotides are TGTGCCAGCAGTTCAGGGACTAGCGCAGGGGAGCTGTTTTTT.